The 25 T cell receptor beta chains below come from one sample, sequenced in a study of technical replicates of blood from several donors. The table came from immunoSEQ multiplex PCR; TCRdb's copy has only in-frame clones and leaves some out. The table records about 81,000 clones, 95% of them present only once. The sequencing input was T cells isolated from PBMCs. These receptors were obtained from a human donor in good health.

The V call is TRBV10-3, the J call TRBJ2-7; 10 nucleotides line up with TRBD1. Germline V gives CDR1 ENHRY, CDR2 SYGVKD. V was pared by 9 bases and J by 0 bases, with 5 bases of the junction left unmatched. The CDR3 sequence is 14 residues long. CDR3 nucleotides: TGTGCCATTTCCGGGACAGGGGTCTCCTACGAGCAGTACTTC. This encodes CAISGTGVSYEQYF.

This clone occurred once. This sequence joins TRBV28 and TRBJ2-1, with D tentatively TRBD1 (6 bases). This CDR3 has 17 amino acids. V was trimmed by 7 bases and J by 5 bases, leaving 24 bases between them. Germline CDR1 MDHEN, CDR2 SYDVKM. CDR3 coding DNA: TGTGCCAGCACCTCTTATGAGTGCAGGGGCTTCAACAATGAGCAGTTCTTC. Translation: CASTSYECRGFNNEQFF.

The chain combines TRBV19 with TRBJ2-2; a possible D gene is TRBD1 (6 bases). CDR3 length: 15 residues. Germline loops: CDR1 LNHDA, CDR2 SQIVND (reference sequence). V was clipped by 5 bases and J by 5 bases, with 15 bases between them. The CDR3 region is CASSGIGTSTGELFF. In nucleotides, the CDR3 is TGTGCCAGTAGTGGTATCGGGACAAGTACCGGGGAGCTGTTTTTT.

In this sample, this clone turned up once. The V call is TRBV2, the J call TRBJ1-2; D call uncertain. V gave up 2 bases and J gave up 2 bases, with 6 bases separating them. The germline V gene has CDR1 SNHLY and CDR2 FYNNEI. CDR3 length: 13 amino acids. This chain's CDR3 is CASSESRNYGYTF. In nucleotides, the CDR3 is TGTGCCAGCAGTGAAAGCCGGAACTATGGCTACACCTTC.

The CDR3 DNA follows: TGTGCCAGCAGCCCCTTTGAAGGAGTCCAAGAGACCCAGTACTTC. Translated: CASSPFEGVQETQYF. The rearrangement joins TRBV13 to TRBJ2-5; D not certain. Trimming left V 5 bases short and J 1 base short, with 14 bases between. Germline V gives CDR1 PRHDT, CDR2 FYEKMQ (reference sequence). There are 15 residues in the CDR3.

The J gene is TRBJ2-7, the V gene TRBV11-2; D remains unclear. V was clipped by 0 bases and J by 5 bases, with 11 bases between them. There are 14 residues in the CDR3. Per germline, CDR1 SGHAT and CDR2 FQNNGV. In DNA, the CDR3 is TGTGCCAGCAGCTTAGACAGGCTCCCCCACGAGCAGTACTTC. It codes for CASSLDRLPHEQYF.

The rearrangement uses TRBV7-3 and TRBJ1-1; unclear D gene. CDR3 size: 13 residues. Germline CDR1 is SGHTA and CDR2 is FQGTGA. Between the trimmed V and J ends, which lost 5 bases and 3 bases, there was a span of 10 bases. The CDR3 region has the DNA TGTGCCAGCAGCCCATCCCCGGACACTGAAGCTTTCTTT. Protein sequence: CASSPSPDTEAFF. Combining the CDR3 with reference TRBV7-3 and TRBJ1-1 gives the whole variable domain GAGVSQTPSNKVTEKGKYVELRCDPISGHTALYWYRQSLGQGPEFLIYFQGTGAADDSGLPNDRFFAVRPEGSVSTLKIQRTERGDSAVYLCASSPSPDTEAFFGQGTRLTVV.

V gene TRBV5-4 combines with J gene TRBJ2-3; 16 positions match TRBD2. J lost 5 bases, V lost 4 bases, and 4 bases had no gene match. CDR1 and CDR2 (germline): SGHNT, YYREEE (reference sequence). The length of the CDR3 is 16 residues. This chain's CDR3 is CASSQGTSGRGDTQYF. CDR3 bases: TGTGCCAGCAGCCAAGGGACTAGCGGGAGGGGAGATACGCAGTATTTT.

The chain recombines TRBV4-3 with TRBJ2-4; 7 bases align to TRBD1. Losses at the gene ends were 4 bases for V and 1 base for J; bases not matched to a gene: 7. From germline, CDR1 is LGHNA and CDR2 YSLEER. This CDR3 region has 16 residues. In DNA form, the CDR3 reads TGCGCCAGCAGCCTCTGGACAGGCAGCGCCAAAAACATTCAGTACTTC. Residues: CASSLWTGSAKNIQYF.

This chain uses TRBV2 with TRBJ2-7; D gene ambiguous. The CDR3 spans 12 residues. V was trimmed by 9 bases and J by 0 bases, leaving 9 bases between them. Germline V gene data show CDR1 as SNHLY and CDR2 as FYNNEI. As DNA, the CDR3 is TGTGCCAGTCGAAAGAGCTCCTACGAGCAGTACTTC. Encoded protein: CASRKSSYEQYF. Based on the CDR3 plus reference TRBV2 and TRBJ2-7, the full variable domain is EPEVTQTPSHQVTQMGQEVILRCVPISNHLYFYWYRQILGQKVEFLVSFYNNEISEKSEIFDDQFSVERPDGSNFTLKIRSTKLEDSAMYFCASRKSSYEQYFGPGTRLTVT.

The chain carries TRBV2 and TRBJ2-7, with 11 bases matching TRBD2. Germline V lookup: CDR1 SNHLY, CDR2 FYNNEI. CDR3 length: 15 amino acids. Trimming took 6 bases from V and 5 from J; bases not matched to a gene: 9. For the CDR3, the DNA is TGTGCCAGCAGACGTCCGACTAGCGGGAAGGACGAGCAGTACTTC. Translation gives CASRRPTSGKDEQYF.

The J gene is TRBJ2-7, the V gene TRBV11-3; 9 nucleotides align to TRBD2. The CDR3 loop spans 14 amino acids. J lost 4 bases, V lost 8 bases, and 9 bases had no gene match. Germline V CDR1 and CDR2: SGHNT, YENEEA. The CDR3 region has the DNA TGTGCCAGCGCACAATCTAGCGGGGTTTACGAGCAGTACTTC. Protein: CASAQSSGVYEQYF.

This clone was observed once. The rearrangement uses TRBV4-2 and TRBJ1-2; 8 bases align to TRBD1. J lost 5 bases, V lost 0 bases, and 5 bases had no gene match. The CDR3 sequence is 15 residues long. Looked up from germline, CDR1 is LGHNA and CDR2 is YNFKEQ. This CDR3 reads CASSQEQGEGYGYTF. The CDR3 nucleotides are TGTGCCAGCAGCCAAGAACAGGGGGAAGGATATGGCTACACCTTC.

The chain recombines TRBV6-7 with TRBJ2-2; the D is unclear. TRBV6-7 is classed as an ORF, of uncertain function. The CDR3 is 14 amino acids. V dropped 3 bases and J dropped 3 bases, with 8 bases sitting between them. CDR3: CASSYPGYTGELFF. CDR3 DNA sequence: TGTGCCAGCAGTTATCCGGGTTACACCGGGGAGCTGTTTTTT.

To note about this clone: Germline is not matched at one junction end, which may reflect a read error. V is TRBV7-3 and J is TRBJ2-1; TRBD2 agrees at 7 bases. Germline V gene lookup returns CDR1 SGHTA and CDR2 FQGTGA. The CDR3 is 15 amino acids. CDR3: CASRLKLEGGPEQFF. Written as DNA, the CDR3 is TGTGCCAGCAGGTTAAAGCTCGAGGGAGGGCCGGAGCAGTTCTTC.

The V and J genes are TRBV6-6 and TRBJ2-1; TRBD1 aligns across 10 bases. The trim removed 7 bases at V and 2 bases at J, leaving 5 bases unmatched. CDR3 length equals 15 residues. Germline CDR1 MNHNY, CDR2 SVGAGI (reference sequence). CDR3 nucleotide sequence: TGTGCCAGCACTTCCGGGACAGGGGCCTACAATGAGCAGTTCTTC. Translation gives CASTSGTGAYNEQFF.

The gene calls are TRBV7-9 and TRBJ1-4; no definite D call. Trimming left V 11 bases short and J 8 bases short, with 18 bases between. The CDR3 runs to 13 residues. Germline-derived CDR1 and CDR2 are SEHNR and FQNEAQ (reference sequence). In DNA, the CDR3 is TGTGCCGCACGCGGGCAGGTCGAGGAAAAACTGTTTTTT. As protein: CAARGQVEEKLFF.

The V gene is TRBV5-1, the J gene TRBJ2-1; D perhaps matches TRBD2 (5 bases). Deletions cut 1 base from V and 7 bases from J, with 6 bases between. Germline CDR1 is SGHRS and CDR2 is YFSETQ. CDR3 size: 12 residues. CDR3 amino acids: CASSLPGNEQFF. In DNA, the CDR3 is TGCGCCAGCAGCTTGCCGGGGAATGAGCAGTTCTTC.

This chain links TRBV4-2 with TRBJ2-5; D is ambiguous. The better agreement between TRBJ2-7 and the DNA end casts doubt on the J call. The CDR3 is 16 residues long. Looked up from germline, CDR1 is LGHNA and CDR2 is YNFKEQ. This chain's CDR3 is CASSQDQETPSYEQYF. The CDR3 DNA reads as TGTGCCAGCAGCCAAGATCAGGAAACTCCCTCCTACGAGCAGTACTTC.

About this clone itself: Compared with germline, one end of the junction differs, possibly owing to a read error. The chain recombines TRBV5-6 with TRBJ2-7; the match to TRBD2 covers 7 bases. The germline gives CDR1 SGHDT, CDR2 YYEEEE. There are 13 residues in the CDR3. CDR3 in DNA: TGTGCCAGCACCTTGCGGGGGAGCAACGAGCAGTACTTC. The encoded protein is CASTLRGSNEQYF. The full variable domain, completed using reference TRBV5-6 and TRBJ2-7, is DAGVTQSPTHLIKTRGQQVTLRCSPKSGHDTVSWYQQALGQGPQFIFQYYEEEERQRGNFPDRFSGHQFPNYSSELNVNALLLGDSALYLCASTLRGSNEQYFGPGTRLTVT.

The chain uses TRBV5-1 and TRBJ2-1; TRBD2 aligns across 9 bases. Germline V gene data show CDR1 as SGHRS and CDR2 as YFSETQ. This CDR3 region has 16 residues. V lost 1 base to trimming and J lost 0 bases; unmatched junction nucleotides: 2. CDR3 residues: CASSLISGSSYNEQFF. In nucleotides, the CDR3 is TGCGCCAGCAGCTTGATTAGCGGGAGCTCCTACAATGAGCAGTTCTTC. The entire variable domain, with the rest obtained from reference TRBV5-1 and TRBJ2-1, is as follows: KAGVTQTPRYLIKTRGQQVTLSCSPISGHRSVSWYQQTPGQGLQFLFEYFSETQRNKGNFPGRFSGRQFSNSRSEMNVSTLELGDSALYLCASSLISGSSYNEQFFGPGTRLTVL.

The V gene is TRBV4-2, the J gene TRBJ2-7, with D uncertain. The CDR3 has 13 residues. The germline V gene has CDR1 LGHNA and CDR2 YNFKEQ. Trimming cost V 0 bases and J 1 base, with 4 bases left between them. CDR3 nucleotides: TGTGCCAGCAGCCAAGACAGTTCCTACGAGCAGTACTTC. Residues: CASSQDSSYEQYF.

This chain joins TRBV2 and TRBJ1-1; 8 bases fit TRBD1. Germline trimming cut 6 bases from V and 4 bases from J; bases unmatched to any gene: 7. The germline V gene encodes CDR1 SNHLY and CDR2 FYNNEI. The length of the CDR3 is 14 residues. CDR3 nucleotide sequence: TGTGCCAGCAGGATAGGACAGGGAAGCACTGAAGCTTTCTTT. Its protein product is CASRIGQGSTEAFF.

This CDR3 is CASSSVRNSGANVLTF. CDR3 in DNA: TGCGCCAGCAGCAGCGTGCGGAACTCTGGGGCCAACGTCCTGACTTTC. This chain joins TRBV5-1 and TRBJ2-6; D is unclear. V was clipped by 4 bases and J by 0 bases, with 11 bases between them. CDR3 length: 16 residues. Germline V CDR1 and CDR2: SGHRS, YFSETQ.

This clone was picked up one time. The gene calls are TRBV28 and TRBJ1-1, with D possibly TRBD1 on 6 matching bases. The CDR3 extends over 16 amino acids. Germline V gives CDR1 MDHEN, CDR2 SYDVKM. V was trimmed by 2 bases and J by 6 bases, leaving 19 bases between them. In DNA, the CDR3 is TGTGCCAGCAGTTTAATTGGGACACTGGAAACTGCTGAAGCTTTCTTT. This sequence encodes CASSLIGTLETAEAFF.